This T cell receptor beta chain was profiled in a study of blood T cell repertoires in COVID-19. Some clones are missing from TCRdb's copy, which holds only in-frame ones; the method was immunoSEQ multiplex PCR. The sample has 140,000 or so clones, approximately 85% seen once. The CDR3 is 15 amino acids. Germline loops: CDR1 SGHAT, CDR2 FQNNGV. The trim removed 3 bases at V and 5 bases at J, leaving 5 bases unmatched. The specimen sequenced was peripheral blood. V is TRBV11-2 and J is TRBJ2-5, with TRBD2 identical over 11 bases. The clonotype was recovered from a man over 45 with acute or convalescent COVID-19. The CDR3 DNA sequence: TGTGCCAGCAGCTTCCGACTAGCGGGAAGGGAGACCCAGTACTTC. Its translation: CASSFRLAGRETQYF. Full variable domain (missing parts from reference TRBV11-2 and TRBJ2-5): EAGVAQSPRYKIIEKRQSVAFWCNPISGHATLYWYQQILGQGPKLLIQFQNNGVVDDSQLPKDRFSAERLKGVDSTLKIQPAKLEDSAVYLCASSFRLAGRETQYFGPGTRLLVL.